The 19 T cell receptor beta chains listed next were all sequenced from one sample in a study of brain T cells in children with intractable seizures. The protocol was immunoSEQ multiplex PCR, while the TCRdb copy is restricted to in-frame clones and leaves out a portion. The sample lists around 340,000 clones, over 90% occurring once. The time point denotes: blood from clinic visit 5 months post-surgery; TSC patient then seizure free. The specimen was peripheral blood, collected less than 6 months after surgery. These receptors originate from a boy younger than two with tuberous sclerosis and intractable seizures.

The chain couples TRBV6-4 to TRBJ2-5; TRBD2 aligns across 13 bases. Per the germline V gene, CDR1 is MRHNA and CDR2 is SNTAGT. The J segment lost 6 bases and the V segment lost 2 bases, leaving 6 bases of the junction unmatched. There are 16 residues in the CDR3. CDR3 sequence (DNA): TGTGCCAGCAGTGACAAAGGACTAGCGGGGGAAAAGACCCAGTACTTC. It yields the protein CASSDKGLAGEKTQYF.

V gene TRBV19 combines with J gene TRBJ2-2, with 11 bases identical to TRBD2. Germline CDR1 reads LNHDA; CDR2 reads SQIVND (reference sequence). J was trimmed by 9 bases and V by 1 base; bases with no gene match: 10. The CDR3 has 17 amino acids. For the CDR3, the DNA is TGTGCCAGTAGTATAGGGGGACTAGCGGACATTAGTAGGGAGCTGTTTTTT. This gives the protein CASSIGGLADISRELFF.

The rearrangement joins TRBV7-3 to TRBJ2-2; 12 bases fit TRBD2. The V gene end was trimmed by 5 bases and the J gene end by 4 bases; junction bases not matched to a gene: 14. Per germline, CDR1 SGHTA and CDR2 FQGTGA. CDR3 length: 19 amino acids. CDR3 residues: CASSEIRLAGALGTGELFF. CDR3 in DNA: TGTGCCAGCAGCGAGATCCGACTAGCGGGGGCCCTGGGCACCGGGGAGCTGTTTTTT. Full variable domain (rest looked up from reference TRBV7-3 and TRBJ2-2): GAGVSQTPSNKVTEKGKYVELRCDPISGHTALYWYRQSLGQGPEFLIYFQGTGAADDSGLPNDRFFAVRPEGSVSTLKIQRTERGDSAVYLCASSEIRLAGALGTGELFFGEGSRLTVL.

V is TRBV5-1 and J is TRBJ2-1, with 10 bases fitting TRBD2. The CDR3 covers 15 residues. Per the germline V gene, CDR1 is SGHRS and CDR2 is YFSETQ. With 1 base clipped from V and 6 bases from J, the junction kept 4 bases outside the gene matches. CDR3 DNA sequence: TGCGCCAGCAGCTTGTTCGGACTAGCGGTCAATGAGCAGTTCTTC. Its translation: CASSLFGLAVNEQFF. Complete variable domain (other parts from reference TRBV5-1 and TRBJ2-1): KAGVTQTPRYLIKTRGQQVTLSCSPISGHRSVSWYQQTPGQGLQFLFEYFSETQRNKGNFPGRFSGRQFSNSRSEMNVSTLELGDSALYLCASSLFGLAVNEQFFGPGTRLTVL.

The rearrangement links TRBV10-2 to TRBJ1-2; 8 bases agree with TRBD1. Germline V gene lookup returns CDR1 WSHSY and CDR2 SAAADI. Trimming cost V 8 bases and J 4 bases; bases outside gene matches: 0. This CDR3 comprises 11 residues. The CDR3 loop is CASDRGYGYTF. CDR3 sequence (DNA): TGCGCCAGCGACAGGGGCTATGGCTACACCTTC.

V is TRBV7-2 and J is TRBJ2-1; 12 nucleotides agree with TRBD2. Germline V CDR1 and CDR2: SGHTA, FQGNSA. This CDR3 spans 19 amino acids. V gave up 1 base and J gave up 2 bases; unmatched junction bases: 9. The CDR3 loop reads CASSLVASGRVSAYNEQFF. DNA of the CDR3: TGTGCCAGCAGCTTAGTGGCTAGCGGGAGGGTGTCCGCCTACAATGAGCAGTTCTTC.

The gene calls are TRBV13 and TRBJ2-1; 7 positions agree with TRBD1. Germline V gene sequence: CDR1 PRHDT, CDR2 FYEKMQ (reference sequence). The CDR3 has 14 amino acids. Trimming removed 4 bases from V and 7 bases from J; junction bases left unmatched: 7. CDR3 loop: CASSSRQGVNEQFF. The DNA for the CDR3 is TGTGCCAGCAGCTCCCGACAGGGTGTTAATGAGCAGTTCTTC.

CDR3 DNA sequence: TGCGCCAGCACCCGACAGGGGGCCGCCTACGAGCAGTACTTC. It codes for CASTRQGAAYEQYF. The chain couples TRBV10-2 to TRBJ2-7; 10 nucleotides align to TRBD1. CDR3 size: 14 residues. Germline V lookup: CDR1 WSHSY, CDR2 SAAADI. V dropped 7 bases and J dropped 2; count of bases not matched to a gene: 5.

The V gene is TRBV5-1, the J gene TRBJ1-2; D is perhaps TRBD1 (5 bases). This CDR3 has 14 amino acids. The V gene lost 0 bases and the J gene lost 5 bases, with 11 bases spanning the gap. The germline gives CDR1 SGHRS, CDR2 YFSETQ. For the CDR3, the DNA is TGCGCCAGCAGCTTGGAGCTGGGGCCATATGGCTACACCTTC. Translated: CASSLELGPYGYTF.

This clone was observed a few times. The V gene is TRBV9, the J gene TRBJ1-1; D is undetermined. The V end was cut by 0 bases, the J end by 2 bases, with 8 bases between. The CDR3 spans 14 residues. Looked up from germline, CDR1 is SGDLS and CDR2 is YYNGEE. CDR3 region: CASSVGSSNTEAFF. The DNA of the CDR3 is TGTGCCAGCAGCGTAGGGTCCTCCAACACTGAAGCTTTCTTT.

The chain recombines TRBV5-1 with TRBJ2-1, with 7 bases fitting TRBD2. The CDR3 extends over 15 amino acids. The J segment lost 4 bases and the V segment lost 0 bases, leaving 4 bases of the junction unmatched. From germline, CDR1 is SGHRS and CDR2 YFSETQ. The CDR3 bases are TGCGCCAGCAGCTTGGCTGTAGCGGGTTACAATGAGCAGTTCTTC. It translates to CASSLAVAGYNEQFF.

This chain joins TRBV6-5 and TRBJ1-2; no clear D gene. CDR1 is MNHEY and CDR2 is SVGAGI in the germline V gene. Trimming removed 6 bases at V and 4 bases at J, with 18 bases between. This CDR3 has 15 amino acids. DNA for the CDR3: TGTGCCAGCAGCGGCGGAGAGGGATCGGCCTATGGCTACACCTTC. Protein sequence: CASSGGEGSAYGYTF.

The V gene is TRBV29-1, the J gene TRBJ2-4; 13 bases match TRBD2. J was trimmed by 6 bases and V by 7 bases; bases with no gene match: 6. The CDR3 is 14 amino acids. The germline V gene has CDR1 SQVTM and CDR2 ANQGSEA. CDR3 in amino acids: CSGGLAGDSNIQYF. CDR3 nucleotide sequence: TGCAGCGGAGGACTAGCGGGAGACTCAAACATTCAGTACTTC.

Details on this clone: Relative to the germline gene, one junction end is altered; a read error may explain this. V is TRBV29-1 and J is TRBJ2-1; 10 bases line up with TRBD2. This CDR3 is built from 13 residues. Germline CDR1 SQVTM, CDR2 ANQGSEA. The CDR3 loop reads CSVEAGGYNEQFF. CDR3 DNA: TGCAGCGTGGAAGCGGGAGGGTACAATGAGCAGTTCTTC.

In regard to this clone: Other DNA sequences in this sample translate to the same CDR3. The V and J genes are TRBV6-5 and TRBJ2-7, with TRBD1 matching over 10 bases. After removal of 2 bases from V and 4 bases from J, the junction contained 2 bases not matched to a gene. Germline CDR1 MNHEY, CDR2 SVGAGI. CDR3 length: 14 amino acids. CDR3 nucleotide sequence: TGTGCCAGCAGTTACCGGGACAGGGGTTACGAGCAGTACTTC. It yields the protein CASSYRDRGYEQYF.

The V and J genes are TRBV2 and TRBJ1-1, with 9 bases matching TRBD1. Germline lookup yields CDR1 SNHLY and CDR2 FYNNEI. This CDR3 comprises 15 residues. With V trimmed by 5 bases and J by 1 base, 5 bases remained unmatched. The CDR3 region is CASSLLGQGNTEAFF. The CDR3 bases are TGTGCCAGCAGTTTGTTGGGACAGGGGAACACTGAAGCTTTCTTT. The complete variable domain, with remaining parts taken from reference TRBV2 and TRBJ1-1, reads EPEVTQTPSHQVTQMGQEVILRCVPISNHLYFYWYRQILGQKVEFLVSFYNNEISEKSEIFDDQFSVERPDGSNFTLKIRSTKLEDSAMYFCASSLLGQGNTEAFFGQGTRLTVV.

The chain uses TRBV7-2 and TRBJ2-5; TRBD2 is a possible D gene (5 bases). The V end was cut by 5 bases, the J end by 1 base, with 17 bases between. The CDR3 covers 16 residues. Looked up from germline, CDR1 is SGHTA and CDR2 is FQGNSA. CDR3 sequence (DNA): TGTGCCAGCAGCCACGACGGACTCGCTTTCCAAGAGACCCAGTACTTC. Translation gives CASSHDGLAFQETQYF.

This clone has a handful of counts. The chain is built from TRBV6-5 and TRBJ1-1; 7 positions match TRBD1. V shed 6 bases, J shed 4 bases, and the junction held 2 bases outside the gene matches. In germline, CDR1 is MNHEY, CDR2 SVGAGI. CDR3 length: 12 amino acids. In DNA, the CDR3 is TGTGCCAGCAGCGACAGGGCCACTGAAGCTTTCTTT. Translated: CASSDRATEAFF.

This clone occurred once. The gene calls are TRBV5-5 and TRBJ2-3; D is uncertain. From germline, CDR1 is SGHKS and CDR2 YYEKEE (reference sequence). V was trimmed by 4 bases and J by 1 base, leaving 4 bases between them. There are 12 residues in the CDR3. The CDR3 nucleotides read TGTGCCAGCAGCGTCCGCACAGATACGCAGTATTTT. This gives the protein CASSVRTDTQYF.